The 7 T cell receptor beta chains given below trace back to one sample, sequenced in a study of blood T cell repertoires in COVID-19. TCRdb's table, derived via immunoSEQ multiplex PCR, lists solely in-frame clones and lacks some. The table has about 56,000 clones, roughly 84% seen once. Material: peripheral blood. The receptors derive from a woman over 75 with acute or convalescent COVID-19.

The chain employs TRBV6-6 and TRBJ2-7; possible D gene TRBD2, 5 bases. Germline CDR1 and CDR2: MNHNY and SVGAGI (reference sequence). Deletions cut 4 bases from V and 6 bases from J, with 13 bases between. This CDR3 is built from 13 residues. The CDR3 loop is CASSSTSLAEQYF. DNA for the CDR3: TGTGCCAGCAGTTCAACTAGTCTGGCCGAGCAGTACTTC.

This chain connects TRBV7-6 to TRBJ2-5; D uncertain. This CDR3 region has 14 residues. The germline gives CDR1 SGHVS, CDR2 FNYEAQ. The V end lost 1 base, the J end lost 0 bases, and 6 bases lay between the germline ends. The CDR3 region has the DNA TGTGCCAGCAGCTTAGTTGGCCACCAAGAGACCCAGTACTTC. Its translation is CASSLVGHQETQYF. The full variable domain, with the rest looked up from reference TRBV7-6 and TRBJ2-5, is GAGVSQSPRYKVTKRGQDVALRCDPISGHVSLYWYRQALGQGPEFLTYFNYEAQQDKSGLPNDRFSAERPEGSISTLTIQRTEQRDSAMYRCASSLVGHQETQYFGPGTRLLVL.

This clone has a handful of counts. V and J are TRBV20-1 and TRBJ1-1; D remains unclear. Trimming removed 3 bases from V and 3 bases from J, with 8 bases in between. Per the germline V gene, CDR1 is DFQATT and CDR2 is SNEGSKA (reference sequence). The CDR3 length is 12 residues. Here the CDR3 reads CSASSGDTEAFF. The CDR3 bases are TGCAGTGCTAGTTCCGGGGACACTGAAGCTTTCTTT.

The chain has TRBV12-3 or TRBV12-4 and TRBJ2-5; D is ambiguous. Trimming pared 3 bases from V and 4 bases from J, leaving 3 bases between. The CDR3 spans 11 residues. For the CDR3, the DNA is TGTGCCAGCAGTTTGAGAGAGACCCAGTACTTC. It is translated as CASSLRETQYF.

The rearrangement links TRBV19 to TRBJ2-7; TRBD2 matches 12 bases. This CDR3 has 16 amino acids. The germline V gene encodes CDR1 LNHDA and CDR2 SQIVND (reference sequence). V gave up 5 bases and J gave up 7 bases; unmatched junction bases: 12. The CDR3 DNA sequence: TGTGCCAGTAGTGCGTCTAGCGGGGGGGCCCTAGGAGAGCAGTACTTC. The encoded protein is CASSASSGGALGEQYF.

This clone was seen once. This chain links TRBV5-1 with TRBJ1-4; D perhaps matches TRBD1 (6 bases). The germline V and J ends were trimmed by 5 bases and 8 bases, with 19 bases remaining between them. Germline V gene sequence: CDR1 SGHRS, CDR2 YFSETQ. The CDR3 consists of 15 residues. The CDR3 DNA sequence: TGCGCCAGCAGTTCCCTGGGGGGGGCTGGGGAAAAACTGTTTTTT. This gives the protein CASSSLGGAGEKLFF.

The gene calls are TRBV20-1 and TRBJ2-7; D possibly corresponds to TRBD2 (5 bases). The CDR3 is 11 amino acids. Germline values: CDR1 DFQATT, CDR2 SNEGSKA (reference sequence). Trimming removed 4 bases from V and 5 bases from J, with 9 bases in between. CDR3 amino acids: CSATSTHEQYF. In DNA form, the CDR3 reads TGCAGTGCTACTAGCACCCACGAGCAGTACTTC.